This is a list of T cell receptor beta chains from one sample in a study of T cell repertoires in cytomegalovirus infection. TCRdb used MiXCR to reprocess the reads, holding one entry per CDR3 protein. Of about 340,000 distinct CDR3 sequences listed, 25% to 30% were seen once; the top ten hold around 20%. Their cognate antigens are unknown. The sample consisted of cultured PBMCs, taken from culture after CMV antigen stimulation. The receptors originated from a human donor in good health (CMV status not recorded). Some clones in this sample may be carry-over from other donors' samples. CDR3s include the opening cysteine and the closing phenylalanine or tryptophan.

J: TRBJ2-3; V: TRBV6-2/TRBV6-3; CDR3: CASSYQLAGVDTQYF
J: TRBJ2-2; V: TRBV2; CDR3: CASRLKTGVRTGELFF
J: TRBJ2-2; V: TRBV7-3; CDR3: CASTPGASTGELFF
J: TRBJ2-3; V: TRBV19; CDR3: CASSFPSGSTTDTQYF
J: TRBJ2-7; V: TRBV7-2; CDR3: CASSLARRGLGYEQYF
J: TRBJ2-3; V: TRBV7-2; CDR3: CASSPENKNTQYF
J: TRBJ2-7; V: TRBV12-3/TRBV12-4; CDR3: CASSLRAGTYEQYF
J: TRBJ2-7; V: TRBV5-8; CDR3: CASSFYPGTGYEQYF
J: TRBJ2-5; V: TRBV6-8; CDR3: CASSRGGTFQETQYF
J: TRBJ2-3; V: TRBV29-1; CDR3: CSAEGDTDTQYF
J: TRBJ2-1; V: TRBV6-2/TRBV6-3; CDR3: CASSPGQFLSSYNEQFF
J: TRBJ2-2; V: TRBV2; CDR3: CASSAAGAITGELFF
J: TRBJ2-7; V: TRBV3-1; CDR3: CASSSTYDYEQYF
J: TRBJ2-3; V: TRBV7-8; CDR3: CASSLAVLAGGTSTDTQYF
J: TRBJ1-5; V: TRBV7-2; CDR3: CASSQRVGAQPQHF
J: TRBJ1-1; V: TRBV7-3; CDR3: CASTKGAEAFF
J: TRBJ1-2; V: TRBV7-2; CDR3: CASSSTPPGYTF
J: TRBJ1-2; V: TRBV27; CDR3: CASSPSAGARNYGYTF
J: TRBJ1-1; V: TRBV6-5; CDR3: CASSRVVNTEAFF
J: TRBJ2-5; V: TRBV28; CDR3: CASSFQGGMVETQYF
J: TRBJ1-6; V: TRBV15; CDR3: CATSRALGGLTSSYNSPLHF
J: TRBJ2-4; V: TRBV11-2; CDR3: CASSFAGFRDIQYF
J: TRBJ2-7; V: TRBV6-6; CDR3: CASLGYHEQYF
J: TRBJ1-2; V: TRBV12-3/TRBV12-4; CDR3: CASSLRSGDGYTF
J: TRBJ1-5; V: TRBV6-1; CDR3: CASSELVIRPDQPQHF
J: TRBJ2-2; V: TRBV3-1; CDR3: CASSQEGLARNTGELFF
J: TRBJ2-2; V: TRBV6-8; CDR3: CASSYSGTGGIGELFF
J: TRBJ1-3; V: TRBV4-1; CDR3: CASSQGVLGNTIYF
J: TRBJ1-6; V: TRBV7-2; CDR3: CASSLGQKNSPLHF
J: TRBJ2-3; V: TRBV5-6; CDR3: CASSLGSFPESTQYF
J: TRBJ2-1; V: TRBV12-3/TRBV12-4; CDR3: CASSLLAGGNPFLREQFF
J: TRBJ1-1; V: TRBV27; CDR3: CASSSDRRLFLRPLWTEAFF
J: TRBJ1-2; V: TRBV7-8; CDR3: CASSSGRFNYGYTF
J: TRBJ2-7; V: TRBV28; CDR3: CASRGTGGVEQYF
J: TRBJ2-7; V: TRBV6-2/TRBV6-3; CDR3: CASSDGLEQYF
J: TRBJ2-5; V: TRBV15; CDR3: CATSRDRQRGETQYF
J: TRBJ1-1; V: TRBV20-1; CDR3: CSAIDRVNTEAFF
J: TRBJ2-3; V: TRBV6-1; CDR3: CASSGTSGGARDTQYF
J: TRBJ2-1; V: TRBV7-2; CDR3: CASSLVRLAKYNEQFF
J: TRBJ1-3; V: TRBV12-3/TRBV12-4; CDR3: CASTPSGQGTTSGNTIYF
J: TRBJ1-2; V: TRBV12-3/TRBV12-4; CDR3: CASSPKTMVLGGYTF
J: TRBJ1-3; V: TRBV20-1; CDR3: CSARVGASSGNTIYF
J: TRBJ2-3; V: TRBV7-6; CDR3: CASRGGALVTDTQYF
J: TRBJ1-5; V: TRBV6-1; CDR3: CASHLLNQPQHF
J: TRBJ1-2; V: TRBV7-9; CDR3: CASSLGQGGNYGYTF
J: TRBJ2-5; V: TRBV10-3; CDR3: CAIRSDREGETQYF
J: TRBJ1-1; V: TRBV12-3/TRBV12-4; CDR3: CASSLALDSGTEAFF
J: TRBJ2-1; V: TRBV5-1; CDR3: CASSLGLLRTYNEQFF
J: TRBJ1-5; V: TRBV19; CDR3: CASSPGQGLRISQPQHF
J: TRBJ2-7; V: TRBV7-8; CDR3: CASSLDAGLAWDEQYF
J: TRBJ2-7; V: TRBV6-1; CDR3: CASSEQNSYEQYF
J: TRBJ1-2; V: TRBV7-9; CDR3: CASSRTGTVTNYGYTF
J: TRBJ1-5; V: TRBV10-3; CDR3: CAISSGLHYGNQPQHF
J: TRBJ1-2; V: TRBV4-1; CDR3: CASSQDTRYTSGYTF
J: TRBJ1-1; V: TRBV19; CDR3: CASSFFHWNTEAFF
J: TRBJ2-3; V: TRBV4-2; CDR3: CASSQDWSTGVVGGPDTQYF
J: TRBJ1-1; V: TRBV7-8; CDR3: CASSLGRTGFKFVAFF
J: TRBJ2-7; V: TRBV27; CDR3: CASSKPGGAYEQYF